The subject of this entry is one T cell receptor (beta chain). The record originates from a study of blood T cell repertoires in COVID-19. Study summary: Collection of acute and convalescent COVID-19 samples took place in the United States, Italy and Spain.

V shed 3 bases and J 10 bases; nucleotides not matched to a gene: 6. This CDR3 contains 13 residues. Germline loops: CDR1 SEHNR, CDR2 FQNEAQ (reference sequence). Produced via immunoSEQ multiplex PCR; TCRdb's table is partial and in-frame only. This table holds about 400,000 clones, roughly 90% found once. Sequences were obtained from peripheral blood. The receptor was derived from an older woman with COVID-19, enrolled during active disease. J is TRBJ1-5 and V is TRBV7-9, with 7 nucleotides matching TRBD1. CDR3 sequence reads: CASSFGDSRPQHF. For the CDR3, the DNA is TGTGCCAGCAGCTTCGGGGACAGCCGTCCCCAGCATTTT. Full variable domain (missing parts from reference TRBV7-9 and TRBJ1-5): DTGVSQNPRHKITKRGQNVTFRCDPISEHNRLYWYRQTLGQGPEFLTYFQNEAQLEKSRLLSDRFSAERPKGSFSTLEIQRTEQGDSAMYLCASSFGDSRPQHFGDGTRLSIL.